Presented here are 3 T cell receptor beta chains from one specimen sequenced in a study of T cells in Graves' hyperthyroidism and ophthalmopathy. RNA transcripts yielded amplified TCR beta CDR3 regions. The primer set for the first-round RT-PCR of the TCR CDR3 was HTBI. TCRdb re-analysed the multiplex PCR reads in MiXCR, keeping a single row per CDR3 protein. The profile shows some 690,000 distinct CDR3 sequences, 17% of them singletons. The sequencing sample was made of blood. The receptors come from a man between 45 and 60 years old with Graves' hyperthyroidism.

This clonotype has a count of ten or more. The genes are TRBV28 and TRBJ2-1, with a weak D call TRBD2 (5 bases). Per the germline V gene, CDR1 is MDHEN and CDR2 is SYDVKM. V gave up 2 bases and J gave up 8 bases, with 25 bases separating them. The CDR3 has 18 residues. CDR3 nucleotide sequence: TGTGCCAGCAGTTTACTCAAGGAGGCCCGAGGCGCCCAAGATGAGCAGTTCTTC. Translating it yields CASSLLKEARGAQDEQFF.

This rearrangement joins TRBV28 to TRBJ2-4, with 7 bases aligning to TRBD1. The junction had 5 bases not matched to a gene; V was cut back by 7 bases and J by 8 bases. Germline V CDR1 and CDR2: MDHEN, SYDVKM. This CDR3 is built from 12 residues. The DNA of the CDR3 is TGTGCCAGCACGCACAGGGGATACATTCAGTACTTC. Encoded protein: CASTHRGYIQYF.

This clonotype was seen ten or more times. The gene calls are TRBV12-3 or TRBV12-4 and TRBJ1-3; tentative D call: TRBD1 (5 bases). This CDR3 is 15 amino acids long. V gave up 6 bases and J gave up 0 bases, with 12 bases separating them. The CDR3 DNA is TGTGCCAGCAGGTTCGGACAATTCTCTGGAAACACCATATATTTT. This encodes CASRFGQFSGNTIYF.